One sample yielded the 12 T cell receptor beta chains listed below, sequenced in a study of blood T cell repertoires in COVID-19. Using immunoSEQ multiplex PCR, the repertoire was profiled, and TCRdb retains in-frame clones only, with some absent. This table holds about 86,000 clones, about 87% found once. Sequenced sample: peripheral blood. The receptors derive from a human donor in a cohort sampled during active COVID-19.

The rearrangement uses TRBV19 and TRBJ2-3; 9 bases are a match to TRBD2. V lost 5 bases and J lost 3; bases outside the gene matches: 6. Germline V lookup: CDR1 LNHDA, CDR2 SQIVND (reference sequence). The CDR3 has 15 residues. In DNA, the CDR3 is TGTGCCAGTAGTCTCCTAGCGGGATCGACAGATACGCAGTATTTT. It specifies CASSLLAGSTDTQYF.

The chain recombines TRBV28 with TRBJ1-4; TRBD1 matches 8 bases. CDR3 size: 17 residues. Germline CDR1 MDHEN, CDR2 SYDVKM. Trimming at V came to 4 bases and at J to 7 bases, leaving 14 bases not matched to a gene. CDR3 amino acids: CASSSRLGRGRSEKLFF. The CDR3 nucleotides are TGTGCCAGCAGTTCCCGCCTGGGCAGGGGGCGAAGTGAAAAACTGTTTTTT. Full variable domain (remainder filled in from reference TRBV28 and TRBJ1-4): DVKVTQSSRYLVKRTGEKVFLECVQDMDHENMFWYRQDPGLGLRLIYFSYDVKMKEKGDIPEGYSVSREKKERFSLILESASTNQTSMYLCASSSRLGRGRSEKLFFGSGTQLSVL.

The gene calls are TRBV7-9 and TRBJ2-5; possibly TRBD2 for D (6 bases). The ends were cut back, 2 bases at V and 2 bases at J, with 18 bases in the middle. This CDR3 contains 17 residues. CDR1 and CDR2 (germline): SEHNR, FQNEAQ (reference sequence). The DNA for the CDR3 is TGTGCCAGCAGCTTATATGGGAGGAGAGGGTTGCAAGAGACCCAGTACTTC. Translating gives CASSLYGRRGLQETQYF.

The count of this clone is one. This chain uses TRBV7-7 with TRBJ2-1; 11 bases match TRBD2. CDR1 is SSHAT, CDR2 FNYEAQ, per germline (reference sequence). The CDR3 loop spans 15 amino acids. With 5 bases clipped from V and 7 bases from J, the junction kept 7 bases outside the gene matches. DNA for the CDR3: TGTGCCAGCAGCCCCGAACTAGCGGGAGTGAATGAGCAGTTCTTC. The encoded protein is CASSPELAGVNEQFF. The full variable domain, completed using reference TRBV7-7 and TRBJ2-1, is GAGVSQSPRYKVTKRGQDVTLRCDPISSHATLYWYQQALGQGPEFLTYFNYEAQPDKSGLPSDRFSAERPEGSISTLTIQRTEQRDSAMYRCASSPELAGVNEQFFGPGTRLTVL.

This clone was recorded a few times. The genes are TRBV9 and TRBJ2-1, with TRBD2 matching 9 bases. The germline V gene encodes CDR1 SGDLS and CDR2 YYNGEE. The CDR3 has 16 amino acids. V shed 4 bases and J 0 bases; nucleotides not matched to a gene: 5. Written as DNA, the CDR3 is TGTGCCAGCAGCCCCCGTAGCGGGAGCTCCTACAATGAGCAGTTCTTC. It codes for CASSPRSGSSYNEQFF.

This rearrangement joins TRBV18 to TRBJ1-1, with D unresolved. Trimming pared 3 bases from V and 4 bases from J, leaving 15 bases between. The CDR3 is made up of 15 amino acids. The germline CDR1 and CDR2 sequences are KGHSH and LQKENI. CDR3 sequence reads: CASSPQPGRATEAFF. The CDR3 bases are TGTGCCAGCTCACCGCAACCGGGGAGGGCCACTGAAGCTTTCTTT.

The chain combines TRBV18 with TRBJ1-5; 9 bases map to TRBD1. V lost 8 bases to trimming and J lost 2 bases; unmatched junction nucleotides: 13. The CDR3 consists of 17 residues. CDR1 is KGHSH and CDR2 is LQKENI in the germline V gene. The CDR3 nucleotides are TGTGCCAGCACCCGGGACAGGGTCGTCGCTGGCAATCAGCCCCAGCATTTT. This sequence encodes CASTRDRVVAGNQPQHF.

Comment on this clone: This sample includes further DNA sequences coding for the same CDR3. The rearrangement links TRBV19 to TRBJ1-3; D remains ambiguous. Looked up from germline, CDR1 is LNHDA and CDR2 is SQIVND (reference sequence). CDR3 size: 13 residues. V was trimmed by 6 bases and J by 0 bases, leaving 6 bases between them. In DNA form, the CDR3 reads TGTGCCAGTAGCGGTTCCTCTGGAAACACCATATATTTT. This gives the protein CASSGSSGNTIYF.

The rearrangement links TRBV7-7 to TRBJ2-5, with D perhaps matching TRBD1 (6 bases). Trimming took off 1 base at V and 2 bases at J, with 14 bases between the two ends. From germline, CDR1 is SSHAT and CDR2 FNYEAQ (reference sequence). The CDR3 has 16 residues. The DNA of the CDR3 is TGTGCCAGCAGCTTAGGTAGGGACACGGCTCAAGAGACCCAGTACTTC. Translated, it gives CASSLGRDTAQETQYF.

The V gene is TRBV10-1, the J gene TRBJ2-1; the match to TRBD2 covers 10 bases. The CDR3 is made up of 16 amino acids. CDR1 is WNHNN, CDR2 SYGVQD, per germline (reference sequence). Trimming at V came to 5 bases and at J to 0 bases, leaving 4 bases not matched to a gene. The CDR3 is CASSSGLAASYNEQFF. CDR3 bases: TGCGCCAGCAGTTCTGGACTAGCGGCCTCCTACAATGAGCAGTTCTTC.

This chain links TRBV7-9 with TRBJ2-7; perhaps TRBD1 as D (5 bases). CDR1 is SEHNR and CDR2 is FQNEAQ in the germline V gene (reference sequence). Trimming took 4 bases from V and 4 from J, leaving 11 bases between them. The CDR3 consists of 13 residues. DNA of the CDR3: TGTGCCAGCAGCTCGGCAGGGATTTACGAGCAGTACTTC. It codes for CASSSAGIYEQYF.

In its sample, this clone was seen once. This rearrangement joins TRBV3-1 (or the pseudogene TRBV3-2) to TRBJ2-1, with 9 bases fitting TRBD1. The CDR3 length is 15 residues. The V gene's germline CDR1 is LGHDT and CDR2 YNNKEL (reference sequence). V gave up 1 base and J gave up 10 bases; unmatched junction bases: 8. The chain's CDR3 is CASSQAGTGTWEQFF. DNA for the CDR3: TGTGCCAGCAGCCAAGCCGGGACAGGGACATGGGAGCAGTTCTTC.